A single sample gave rise to the 2 T cell receptor beta chains below, sequenced in a study of blood T cell repertoires in COVID-19. The data were produced by immunoSEQ multiplex PCR, yet TCRdb's version contains in-frame clones alone and is incomplete. The table has roughly 90,000 clones, around 84% seen once. Input material: peripheral blood. The receptors come from a man in his forties with acute or convalescent COVID-19.

The chain links TRBV16 to TRBJ1-2; weak D call: TRBD1 (5 bases). Trimming stripped 4 bases from V and 6 bases from J, with 12 bases between. The CDR3 spans 13 residues. Germline V gene sequence: CDR1 KGHSY, CDR2 FQNENV. The CDR3 DNA reads TGTGCCAGCAGCCCCCGGGGGAACCATGGCTACACCTTC. Its translation is CASSPRGNHGYTF.

V gene TRBV5-6 combines with J gene TRBJ2-5; D gene unclear. This CDR3 spans 14 amino acids. Germline CDR1 is SGHDT and CDR2 is YYEEEE. Trimming left V 1 base short and J 3 bases short, with 10 bases between. The CDR3 reads CASSLLSSKETQYF. The CDR3 nucleotides are TGTGCCAGCAGCTTGTTGTCCAGTAAAGAGACCCAGTACTTC.